The 11 T cell receptor beta chains reported below all come from one sample, sequenced in a study of CD8 T cells in ankylosing spondylitis (dated by TCRdb to 2017 to 2019). Results and caveats for the whole study, not just this receptor: Blood from ankylosing spondylitis patients appeared to be characterized by a TCR beta motif made up of under ten highly homologous amino acid variants.

Their target antigens are unknown. The protocol used for the library was 5' RACE. This sample was sequenced with an Illumina HiSeq 2500. TCRdb passed the public sequencing reads through fastp at Q25 and MiXCR, retaining productive beta sequences. One record per CDR3 amino acid sequence lists the most common genes and DNA. In this sample the table shows over 400,000 distinct CDR3 sequences, roughly 25% of which occur a single time. The top ten clones comprise about 1% of the sample. Sequencing was performed on blood, either unsorted or a sorted T cell fraction (not recorded which). Source of these receptors: a male donor with ankylosing spondylitis.

The table lists this clonotype with many counts. The chain recombines TRBV12-3 or TRBV12-4 with TRBJ2-1; D gene unclear. The ends were cut back, 3 bases at V and 5 bases at J, with 11 bases in the middle. This CDR3 is built from 14 residues. The CDR3 sequence: CASSFGVGNNEQFF. DNA of the CDR3: TGTGCCAGCAGTTTCGGAGTGGGAAACAATGAGCAGTTCTTC.

V is TRBV20-1 and J is TRBJ2-2; D unclear. Germline CDR1 reads DFQATT; CDR2 reads SNEGSKA (reference sequence). The V and J ends lost 0 bases and 1 base respectively, with 9 bases between them. The CDR3 loop spans 15 amino acids. The chain's CDR3 is CSARDEARNTGELFF. The DNA of the CDR3 is TGCAGTGCTAGAGATGAGGCACGGAACACCGGGGAGCTGTTTTTT.

The genes are TRBV2 and TRBJ1-2; 10 bases fit TRBD1. CDR3 length equals 15 residues. CDR1 is SNHLY, CDR2 FYNNEI, per germline. The V gene end was trimmed by 6 bases and the J gene end by 2 bases; junction bases not matched to a gene: 6. CDR3 amino acids: CASSRDRGLNYGYTF. DNA of the CDR3: TGTGCCAGCAGCCGGGACAGGGGCTTAAACTATGGCTACACCTTC.

The rearrangement links TRBV10-2 to TRBJ1-1; D remains unclear. There are 13 residues in the CDR3. Germline CDR1 is WSHSY and CDR2 is SAAADI. The V end was cut by 8 bases, the J end by 1 base, with 11 bases between. The CDR3 loop is CASERGSNTEAFF. In DNA, the CDR3 is TGCGCCAGCGAACGGGGATCGAACACTGAAGCTTTCTTT.

Comment on this clonotype: A read error is possible here, since a much larger clone lies one base away. The CDR3 loop is CASSRGPQGNNELFF. CDR3 sequence (DNA): TGCGCCAGCAGCAGGGGACCTCAAGGAAACAATGAGCTGTTCTTC. The chain couples TRBV5-1 to TRBJ2-1, with D perhaps assigned TRBD1 or TRBD2 (5 bases each). This CDR3 contains 15 residues. Germline values: CDR1 SGHRS, CDR2 YFSETQ.

As DNA, the CDR3 is TGTGCCAGCAGCTTAAGTCCCGGGACAGGGGCCTACAATGAGCAGTTCTTC. Its protein is CASSLSPGTGAYNEQFF. The gene calls are TRBV7-8 and TRBJ2-1, with 10 bases fitting TRBD1. The trim removed 2 bases at V and 2 bases at J, leaving 6 bases unmatched. Looked up from germline, CDR1 is SGHVS and CDR2 is FQNEAQ. The CDR3 spans 17 residues.

This rearrangement joins TRBV20-1 to TRBJ2-5, with 15 bases that match TRBD2. The CDR3 runs 14 residues. Losses at the gene ends were 0 bases for V and 13 bases for J; bases not matched to a gene: 6. The germline V gene encodes CDR1 DFQATT and CDR2 SNEGSKA (reference sequence). CDR3 DNA sequence: TGCAGTGCTAGAGATTGGGGACTAGCGGGGGGCGGGTACTTC. Translation gives CSARDWGLAGGGYF.

The V and J genes are TRBV7-9 and TRBJ1-2, with D possibly being TRBD1 (5 bases). The CDR3 contains 13 residues. V was cut by 2 bases and J by 4 bases, with 8 bases left in between. Germline loops: CDR1 SEHNR, CDR2 FQNEAQ (reference sequence). Here the CDR3 reads CASSLIGAYGYTF. The CDR3 DNA is TGTGCCAGCAGCTTAATCGGGGCCTATGGCTACACCTTC.

V and J are TRBV5-1 and TRBJ2-5; 13 bases are a match to TRBD2. The CDR3 extends over 19 amino acids. J was trimmed by 2 bases and V by 1 base; bases with no gene match: 11. The germline CDR1 and CDR2 sequences are SGHRS and YFSETQ. The CDR3 here is CASSLTSGTSGTQQETQYF. CDR3 in DNA: TGCGCCAGCAGCTTGACCTCAGGGACTAGCGGGACCCAACAAGAGACCCAGTACTTC.

The V gene is TRBV4-1, the J gene TRBJ2-3; 7 nucleotides line up with TRBD2. The CDR3 runs 17 residues. V gave up 4 bases and J gave up 0 bases; unmatched junction bases: 10. The germline gives CDR1 MGHRA, CDR2 YSYEKL. The CDR3 sequence is CASSPGRGGPSTDTQYF. The DNA of the CDR3 is TGCGCCAGCAGCCCGGGGCGGGGAGGGCCAAGCACAGATACGCAGTATTTT.

This clonotype has a handful of counts. The genes are TRBV7-2 and TRBJ1-1, with unresolved D. The length of the CDR3 is 16 residues. V lost 5 bases and J lost 4, with 20 bases in between. Germline assignment: CDR1 SGHTA and CDR2 FQGNSA. CDR3 protein: CASSLYRLRLGTEAFF. CDR3 nucleotides: TGTGCCAGCAGCCTGTACCGACTTAGACTGGGCACTGAAGCTTTCTTT.